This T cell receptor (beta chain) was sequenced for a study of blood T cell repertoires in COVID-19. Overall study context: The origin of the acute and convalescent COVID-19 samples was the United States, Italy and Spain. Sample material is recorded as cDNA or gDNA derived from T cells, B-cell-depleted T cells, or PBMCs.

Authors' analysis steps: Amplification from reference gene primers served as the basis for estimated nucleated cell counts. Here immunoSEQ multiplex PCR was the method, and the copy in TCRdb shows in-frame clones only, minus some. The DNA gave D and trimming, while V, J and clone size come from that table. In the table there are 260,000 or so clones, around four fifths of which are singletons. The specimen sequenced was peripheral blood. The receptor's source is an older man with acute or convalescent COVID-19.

CDR3 region: CASSRTSGGATSTDTQYF. The DNA for the CDR3 is TGTGCCAGCAGCCGCACCTCGGGGGGGGCCACTAGCACAGATACGCAGTATTTT. V and J are TRBV9 and TRBJ2-3, with 8 bases matching TRBD2. V dropped 4 bases and J dropped 0; count of bases not matched to a gene: 13. Per the germline V gene, CDR1 is SGDLS and CDR2 is YYNGEE. CDR3 length: 18 amino acids.